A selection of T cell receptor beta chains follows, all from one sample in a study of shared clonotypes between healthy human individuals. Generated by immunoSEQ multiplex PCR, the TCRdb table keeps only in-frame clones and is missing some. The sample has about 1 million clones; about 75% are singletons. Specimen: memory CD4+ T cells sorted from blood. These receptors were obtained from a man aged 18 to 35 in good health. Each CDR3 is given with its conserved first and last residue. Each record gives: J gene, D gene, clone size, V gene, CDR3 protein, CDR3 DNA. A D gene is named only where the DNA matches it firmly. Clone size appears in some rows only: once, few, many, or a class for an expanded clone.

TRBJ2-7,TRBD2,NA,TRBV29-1,CSVGEGSYEQYF,TGCAGCGTGGGGGAGGGCTCCTACGAGCAGTACTTC
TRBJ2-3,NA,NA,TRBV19,CASSIRGTSDTQYF,TGTGCCAGTAGTATCCGGGGGACTTCAGATACGCAGTATTTT
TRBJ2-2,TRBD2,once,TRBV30,CAWSGLAGANTGELFF,TGTGCCTGGTCGGGACTAGCGGGGGCGAACACCGGGGAGCTGTTTTTT
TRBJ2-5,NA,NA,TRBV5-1,CASSLSGGTQKTQYF,TGCGCCAGCAGCTTGTCAGGCGGGACTCAAAAGACCCAGTACTTC
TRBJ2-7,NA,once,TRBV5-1,CASRLGEGITYEQYF,TGCGCCAGCAGATTGGGTGAGGGAATAACCTACGAGCAGTACTTC
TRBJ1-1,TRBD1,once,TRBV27,CASSLRQGRDTEAFF,TGTGCCAGCAGTTTAAGACAGGGACGGGACACTGAAGCTTTCTTT
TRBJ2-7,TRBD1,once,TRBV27,CASSLTRDRVGGTTTRRPYEQYF,TGTGCCAGCAGTTTGACCCGGGACAGGGTAGGGGGGACCACAACCCGGAGACCTTACGAGCAGTACTTC
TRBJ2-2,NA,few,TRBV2,CASSVEAEAGELFF,TGTGCCAGCAGTGTTGAAGCCGAGGCCGGGGAGCTGTTTTTT
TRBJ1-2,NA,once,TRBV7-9,CASSFPRGANYGYTF,TGTGCCAGCAGCTTCCCAAGGGGAGCTAACTATGGCTACACCTTC
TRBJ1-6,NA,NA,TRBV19,CASSYANSPLHF,TGTGCCAGTAGTTACGCTAATTCACCCCTCCACTTT
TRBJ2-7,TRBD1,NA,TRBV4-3,CASSRLQGYEQYF,TGCGCCAGCAGCCGCCTACAGGGGTACGAGCAGTACTTC
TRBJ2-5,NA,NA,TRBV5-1,CASSVERRETQYF,TGCGCCAGCAGCGTCGAAAGGCGGGAGACCCAGTACTTC
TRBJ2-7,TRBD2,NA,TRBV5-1,CASSPGLADYEQYF,TGCGCCAGCAGCCCCGGACTAGCGGACTACGAGCAGTACTTC
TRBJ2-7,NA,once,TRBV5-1,CASSLEVGGLREQYF,TGCGCCAGCAGCTTGGAGGTAGGGGGTTTGAGGGAGCAGTACTTC
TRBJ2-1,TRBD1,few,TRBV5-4,CASSDPRQGAGNEQFF,TGTGCCAGCAGCGACCCCCGGCAGGGGGCCGGCAATGAGCAGTTCTTC
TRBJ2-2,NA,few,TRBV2,CASRLNINTGELFF,TGTGCCAGCAGACTTAACATAAACACCGGGGAGCTGTTTTTT
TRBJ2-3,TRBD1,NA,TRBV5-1,CASSLGQGAITDTQYF,TGCGCCAGCAGCTTAGGACAGGGGGCGATCACAGATACGCAGTATTTT
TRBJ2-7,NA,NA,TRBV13,CASSLLGHEQYF,TGTGCCAGCAGCTTATTGGGTCACGAGCAGTACTTC
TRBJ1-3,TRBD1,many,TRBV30,CAWSGTGTGAGNTIYF,TGTGCCTGGAGCGGAACCGGGACAGGGGCCGGAAACACCATATATTTT
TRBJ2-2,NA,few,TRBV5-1,CASTNNGGELFF,TGCGCCAGCACTAACAACGGCGGGGAGCTGTTTTTT
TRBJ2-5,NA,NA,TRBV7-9,CASSFGNQETQYF,TGTGCCAGCAGCTTCGGGAACCAAGAGACCCAGTACTTC
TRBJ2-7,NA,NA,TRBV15,CATSREGGAREQYF,TGTGCCACCAGCAGAGAGGGGGGCGCTCGGGAGCAGTACTTC
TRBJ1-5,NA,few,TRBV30,CAWSDPSQPQHF,TGTGCCTGGAGCGACCCCAGCCAGCCCCAGCATTTT
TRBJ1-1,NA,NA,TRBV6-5,CASSFTGITSTEAFF,TGTGCCAGCAGTTTCACAGGGATCACTAGCACTGAAGCTTTCTTT
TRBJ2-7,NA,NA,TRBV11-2,CASRTIGDYEQYF,TGTGCCAGCAGGACGATAGGGGACTACGAGCAGTACTTC
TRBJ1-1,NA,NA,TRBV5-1,CASSIGQMNTEAFF,TGCGCCAGCAGTATCGGGCAGATGAACACTGAAGCTTTCTTT
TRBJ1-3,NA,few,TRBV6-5,CASSSPTSSGNTIYF,TGTGCCAGCAGTTCCCCGACCAGCTCTGGAAACACCATATATTTT
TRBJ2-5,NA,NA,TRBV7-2,CASSPPGSGWQTQYF,TGTGCCAGCAGCCCTCCCGGTTCCGGGTGGCAGACCCAGTACTTC
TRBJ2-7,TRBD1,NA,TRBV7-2,CASSARQGPNEQYF,TGTGCCAGCAGCGCTCGACAGGGTCCTAACGAGCAGTACTTC
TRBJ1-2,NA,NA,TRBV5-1,CASSLGTVGYGYTF,TGCGCCAGCAGCTTGGGGACCGTGGGCTATGGCTACACCTTC
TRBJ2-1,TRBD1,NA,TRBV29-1,CSTRQGPLNEQFF,TGCAGCACCAGACAGGGCCCCTTGAATGAGCAGTTCTTC
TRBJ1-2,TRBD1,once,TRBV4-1,CASSQDQGQGARVYGYTF,TGCGCCAGCAGCCAAGATCAAGGACAGGGGGCGCGAGTCTATGGCTACACCTTC
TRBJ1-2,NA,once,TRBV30,CAWRRGGGYTF,TGTGCCTGGAGGAGGGGCGGCGGCTACACCTTC
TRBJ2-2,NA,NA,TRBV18,CASSPNTGELFF,TGTGCCAGCTCCCCCAACACCGGGGAGCTGTTTTTT
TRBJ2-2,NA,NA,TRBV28,CASSLYPVETGELFF,TGTGCCAGCAGTTTATACCCCGTGGAGACCGGGGAGCTGTTTTTT
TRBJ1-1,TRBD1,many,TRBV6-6,CAIVPGQGTRTEAFF,TGTGCCATCGTACCGGGACAGGGAACCAGAACTGAAGCTTTCTTT
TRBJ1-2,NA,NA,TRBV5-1,CASSLYPGANYGYTF,TGCGCCAGCAGCTTGTATCCGGGGGCGAACTATGGCTACACCTTC
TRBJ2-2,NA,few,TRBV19,CASRLLDTGELFF,TGTGCCAGTAGATTACTAGACACCGGGGAGCTGTTTTTT
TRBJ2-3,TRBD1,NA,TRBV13,CASSLRGFTDTQYF,TGTGCCAGCAGCCTCAGGGGGTTTACAGATACGCAGTATTTT
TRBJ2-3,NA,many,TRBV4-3,CASSQDWTSTDTQYF,TGCGCCAGCAGCCAAGACTGGACTAGCACAGATACGCAGTATTTT
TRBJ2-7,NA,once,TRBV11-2,CASSLDGDPRYEQYF,TGTGCCAGCAGCTTAGATGGGGACCCAAGGTACGAGCAGTACTTC
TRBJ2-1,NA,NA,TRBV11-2,CASSPPGLVLNEQFF,TGTGCCAGCAGCCCGCCGGGACTGGTCCTCAATGAGCAGTTCTTC
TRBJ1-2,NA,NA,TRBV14,CASSLLVNYGYTF,TGTGCCAGCAGCCTCCTCGTTAACTATGGCTACACCTTC
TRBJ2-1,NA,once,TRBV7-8,CASSRDGQSSYNEQFF,TGTGCCAGCAGCCGCGACGGACAAAGCTCCTACAATGAGCAGTTCTTC
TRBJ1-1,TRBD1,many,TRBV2,CASSSSGGSTEAFF,TGTGCCAGCAGTTCGTCAGGGGGCAGCACTGAAGCTTTCTTT
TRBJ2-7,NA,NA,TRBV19,CASSIPGLNEQYF,TGTGCCAGTAGTATCCCGGGGCTCAACGAGCAGTACTTC